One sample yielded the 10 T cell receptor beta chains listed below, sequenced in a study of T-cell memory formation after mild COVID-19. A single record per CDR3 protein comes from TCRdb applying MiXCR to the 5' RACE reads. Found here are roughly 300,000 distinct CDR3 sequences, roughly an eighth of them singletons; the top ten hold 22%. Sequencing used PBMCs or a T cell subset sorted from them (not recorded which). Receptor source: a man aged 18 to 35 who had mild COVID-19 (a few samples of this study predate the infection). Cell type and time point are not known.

CDR3 sequence: CASSSGQGRNSPLHF. In DNA form, the CDR3 reads TGTGCCAGCAGCTCCGGACAGGGTCGTAATTCACCCCTCCACTTT. The V call is TRBV7-2, the J call TRBJ1-6, with 8 bases matching TRBD1. J lost 6 bases, V lost 4 bases, and 5 bases had no gene match. Germline CDR1 is SGHTA and CDR2 is FQGNSA. The CDR3 contains 15 residues.

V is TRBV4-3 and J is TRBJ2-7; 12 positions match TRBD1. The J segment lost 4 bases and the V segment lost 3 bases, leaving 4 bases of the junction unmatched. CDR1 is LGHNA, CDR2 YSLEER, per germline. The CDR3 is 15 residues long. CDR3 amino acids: CASSHGTGGFYEQYF. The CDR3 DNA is TGCGCCAGCAGCCATGGGACAGGGGGCTTTTACGAGCAGTACTTC.

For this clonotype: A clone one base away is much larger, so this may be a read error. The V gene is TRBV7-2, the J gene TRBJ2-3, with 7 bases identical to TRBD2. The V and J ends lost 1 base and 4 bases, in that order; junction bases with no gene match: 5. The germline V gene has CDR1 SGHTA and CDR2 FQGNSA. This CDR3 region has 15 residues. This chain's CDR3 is CASSLVGGRADTQYF. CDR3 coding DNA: TGTGCCAGCAGCTTAGTCGGGGGGAGGGCAGATACGCAGTATTTT.

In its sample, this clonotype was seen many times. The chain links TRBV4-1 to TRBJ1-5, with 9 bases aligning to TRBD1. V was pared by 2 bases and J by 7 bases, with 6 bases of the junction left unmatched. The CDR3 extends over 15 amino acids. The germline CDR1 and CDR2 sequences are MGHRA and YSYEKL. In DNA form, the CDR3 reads TGCGCCAGCAGCCAACCGGGACAGGGATACCAGCCCCAGCATTTT. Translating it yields CASSQPGQGYQPQHF.

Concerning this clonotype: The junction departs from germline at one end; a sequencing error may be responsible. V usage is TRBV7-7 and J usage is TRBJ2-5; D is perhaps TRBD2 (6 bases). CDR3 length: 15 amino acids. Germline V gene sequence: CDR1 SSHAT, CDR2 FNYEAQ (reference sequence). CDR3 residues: CASSFGGIKQETQYF. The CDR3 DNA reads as TGTGCTAGCAGCTTTGGGGGGATCAAGCAAGAGACCCAGTACTTC.

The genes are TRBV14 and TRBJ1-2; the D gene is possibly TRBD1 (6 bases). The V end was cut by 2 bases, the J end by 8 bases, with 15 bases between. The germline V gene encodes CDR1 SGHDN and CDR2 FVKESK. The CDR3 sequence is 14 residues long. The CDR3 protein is CASSQTIGGGGYTF. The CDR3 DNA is TGTGCCAGCAGCCAAACAATTGGGGGCGGAGGCTACACCTTC.

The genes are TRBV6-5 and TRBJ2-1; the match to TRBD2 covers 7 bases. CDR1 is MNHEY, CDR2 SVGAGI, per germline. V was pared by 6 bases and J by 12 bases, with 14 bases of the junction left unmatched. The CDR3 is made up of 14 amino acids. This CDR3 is CASRLNLAGLLQFF. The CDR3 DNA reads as TGTGCCAGCAGGCTTAACTTAGCGGGCCTGTTGCAGTTCTTC.

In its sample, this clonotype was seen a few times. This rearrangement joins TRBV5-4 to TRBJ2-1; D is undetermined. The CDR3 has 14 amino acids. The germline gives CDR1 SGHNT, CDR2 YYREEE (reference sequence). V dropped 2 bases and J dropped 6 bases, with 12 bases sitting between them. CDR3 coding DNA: TGTGCCAGCAGCTTCCGGCTGATGGGCAATGAGCAGTTCTTC. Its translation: CASSFRLMGNEQFF.

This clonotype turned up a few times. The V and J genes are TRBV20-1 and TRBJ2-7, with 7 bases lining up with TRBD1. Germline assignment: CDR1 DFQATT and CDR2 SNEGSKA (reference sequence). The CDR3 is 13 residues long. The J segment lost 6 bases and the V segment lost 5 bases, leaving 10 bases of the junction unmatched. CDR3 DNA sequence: TGCAGTGCTCAGGGGGTAAGGGGCTCCGAGCAGTACGTC. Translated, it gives CSAQGVRGSEQYV.

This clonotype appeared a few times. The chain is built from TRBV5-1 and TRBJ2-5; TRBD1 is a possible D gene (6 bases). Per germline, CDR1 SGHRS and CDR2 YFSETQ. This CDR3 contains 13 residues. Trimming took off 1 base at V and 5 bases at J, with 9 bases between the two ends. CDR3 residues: CASSLRGFETQYF. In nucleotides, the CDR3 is TGCGCCAGCAGCTTGAGGGGGTTCGAGACCCAGTACTTC.